A selection of T cell receptor beta chains follows, all from one sample in a study of CD8+CD57+ T cells in acquired aplastic anemia. TCRdb reprocessed the reads with MiXCR, giving one entry per CDR3 protein. The sample lists just over 400,000 distinct CDR3 sequences; approximately 70% were seen once. What was sequenced was sorted CD4+, CD8+, or CD8+CD57+ T cells (not recorded which) from PBMCs. Source of these receptors: a human donor in good health, serving as a control. CDR3s include the opening cysteine and the closing phenylalanine or tryptophan. The D gene is left open where the match is weak. Clone size appears in some rows only: once, few, many, or a class for an expanded clone.

V,size,D,J,CDR3,DNA
TRBV20-1,many,-,TRBJ1-6,CSARAGSSYNSPLHF,TGCAGTGCTAGAGCTGGAAGCTCCTATAATTCACCCCTCCACTTT
TRBV29-1,many,-,TRBJ1-4,CSARAPPTNEKLFF,TGCAGCGCTAGAGCTCCTCCAACTAATGAAAAACTGTTTTTT
TRBV20-1,few,-,TRBJ1-2,CSARDIRSYGYTF,TGCAGTGCTAGAGATATTCGGAGCTATGGCTACACCTTC
TRBV20-1,-,-,TRBJ2-7,CSAGRFVSKPYEQYF,TGCAGTGCTGGGCGGTTTGTAAGCAAACCCTACGAGCAGTACTTC
TRBV7-2,-,-,TRBJ1-1,CASSTNRDNTEAFF,TGTGCCAGCAGCACAAATCGTGACAACACTGAAGCTTTCTTT
TRBV5-6,-,-,TRBJ1-3,CASSWTIGNTIYF,TGTGCCAGCAGTTGGACTATCGGAAACACCATATATTTT
TRBV6-1,-,-,TRBJ2-3,CASNLGRLFTDTQYF,TGTGCCAGCAATTTGGGTCGGCTTTTCACAGATACGCAGTATTTT
TRBV7-2,-,TRBD2,TRBJ2-3,CASSLRGGTFTNYF,TGTGCCAGCAGCTTACGCGGGGGGACGTTTACTAACTATTTT
TRBV7-3,-,-,TRBJ2-1,CASSFDSNSPLHYFF,TGTGCCAGCAGCTTTGACAGTAATTCACCCCTCCACTATTTCTTC
TRBV9,-,TRBD1,TRBJ1-6,CASSVDGTASPLHF,TGTGCCAGCAGCGTAGATGGGACAGCTTCACCCCTCCACTTT
TRBV12-3/TRBV12-4,-,-,TRBJ1-1,CASSRGKTNTDSF,TGTGCCAGCAGTAGAGGCAAGACCAATACTGATTCCTTC
TRBV20-1,-,-,TRBJ1-1,CSAFGGNPEAFF,TGCAGTGCTTTCGGCGGGAACCCTGAAGCTTTCTTT
TRBV7-2,few,-,TRBJ2-1,CASSLGARGYNEQFF,TGTGCCAGCAGCTTAGGGGCGCGAGGTTACAATGAGCAGTTCTTC
TRBV7-2,once,-,TRBJ1-1,CASSSQQAGGTEVFF,TGTGCCAGCAGCTCGCAGCAGGCTGGGGGCACAGAAGTTTTCTTT
TRBV11-2,many,-,TRBJ2-3,CASTLVGGGGSDTQYF,TGTGCCAGCACCCTAGTCGGGGGCGGGGGCTCAGATACGCAGTATTTT
TRBV19,-,-,TRBJ1-6,CASRQGSQANSPLHF,TGTGCCAGTAGGCAGGGATCCCAGGCGAATTCACCCCTCCACTTT
TRBV9,-,-,TRBJ1-3,CASSEPDTENADSDTIYF,TGTGCCAGCAGTGAACCCGATACAGAAAACGCGGACTCAGACACCATATATTTT
TRBV9,-,TRBD2,TRBJ2-7,CASGEAGGGAREQYF,TGTGCCAGCGGTGAGGCCGGGGGGGGGGCCCGCGAGCAGTACTTC
TRBV10-3,-,TRBD2,TRBJ2-3,CAIKNNILAGGDNEQYF,TGTGCCATCAAGAACAATATCCTAGCGGGGGGGGACAATGAGCAGTATTTT
TRBV12-3/TRBV12-4,once,-,TRBJ1-6,CASSATPKGIHSSPLHF,TGTGCCAGCAGCGCCACCCCCAAGGGGATCCACTCTTCACCCCTCCACTTT
TRBV29-1,-,TRBD1,TRBJ1-4,CSVCRDRGQGNEKLFF,TGCAGCGTTTGCCGAGACAGGGGACAAGGTAATGAAAAACTGTTTTTT
TRBV5-1,many,-,TRBJ1-3,CASSLGSQGNTIYF,TGCGCCAGCAGCTTGGGGTCACAGGGAAACACCATATATTTT